These T cell receptor beta chains were read from a single sample in a study of blood T cell repertoires in COVID-19. Using immunoSEQ multiplex PCR, the repertoire was profiled, and TCRdb retains in-frame clones only, with some absent. The data hold some 140,000 clones, with about 80% observed a single time. Sequencing input: PBMCs or T cells enriched from blood (not recorded which). These receptors originate from a man between 50 and 59 years old who had recovered from COVID-19. The CDR3 runs from the conserved cysteine through the conserved F or W. Fields, in order: CDR3 DNA, CDR3 protein, V gene, clone size, J gene, D gene. The D gene is left open where the match is weak. Clone size is stated in some rows and not others, as once, few, many or a class when expanded.

DNA: TGTGCCAGTAGTAGGGGACTAGCGGGCGTCCAACACACAGATACGCAGTATTTT; CDR3: CASSRGLAGVQHTDTQYF; V: TRBV19; size: -; J: TRBJ2-3; D: TRBD2
DNA: TGTGCCAGCAGCGTCCTTGGGCGAACCATATATTTT; CDR3: CASSVLGRTIYF; V: TRBV9; size: -; J: TRBJ1-3; D: -
DNA: TGTGCCACCAGCAGAGGAGACCGACAGGAGAACACTGAAGCTTTCTTT; CDR3: CATSRGDRQENTEAFF; V: TRBV15; size: -; J: TRBJ1-1; D: -
DNA: TGTGCCAGCAGTGAAGCCCCCGGGGGATATAATTCACCCCTCCACTTT; CDR3: CASSEAPGGYNSPLHF; V: TRBV2; size: -; J: TRBJ1-6; D: -
DNA: TGCGCCAGCATTCCGGCGGGCGGCTATACGCAGTATTTT; CDR3: CASIPAGGYTQYF; V: TRBV5-1; size: -; J: TRBJ2-3; D: -
DNA: TGTGCCAGCAGCTTCGCTAGCGGGGGGGCCTTGGGTGAGCAGTTCTTC; CDR3: CASSFASGGALGEQFF; V: TRBV13; size: -; J: TRBJ2-1; D: TRBD2
DNA: TGCAGCGTCGGGGGGCGAACTAGCGCAGATACGCAGTATTTT; CDR3: CSVGGRTSADTQYF; V: TRBV29-1; size: -; J: TRBJ2-3; D: -
DNA: TGCGCCAGCAGCCACAAGGACAGGGGGGACTATGGCTACACCTTC; CDR3: CASSHKDRGDYGYTF; V: TRBV4-3; size: -; J: TRBJ1-2; D: TRBD1
DNA: TGTGCCAGCAGCCAGGTGGGACAGGGGGGGAACACTGAAGCTTTCTTT; CDR3: CASSQVGQGGNTEAFF; V: TRBV3-1/TRBV3-2; size: -; J: TRBJ1-1; D: TRBD1
DNA: TGTGCCATCAGTGGACAGGGCCCCGAGCAGTACTTC; CDR3: CAISGQGPEQYF; V: TRBV10-3; size: -; J: TRBJ2-7; D: TRBD1
DNA: TGTGCCAGCGGACCCTCCGGGACAGCTCTGGGCGAGCAGTACTTC; CDR3: CASGPSGTALGEQYF; V: TRBV7-2; size: -; J: TRBJ2-7; D: TRBD1
DNA: TGCGCCAGCAGCGGGAAGACAGGGGGCTATGAAAAACTGTTTTTT; CDR3: CASSGKTGGYEKLFF; V: TRBV5-1; size: -; J: TRBJ1-4; D: TRBD1
DNA: TGTGCCAGCAGTTCACAGGGCCACGAGCAGTACTTC; CDR3: CASSSQGHEQYF; V: TRBV5-6; size: -; J: TRBJ2-7; D: -
DNA: TGTGCCAGCAGTCGCACAGCCGAGCAGTACTTC; CDR3: CASSRTAEQYF; V: TRBV12-3/TRBV12-4; size: -; J: TRBJ2-7; D: -
DNA: TGTGCCAGTAGTATAGTAGGGAGGACATCAAGCACAGATACGCAGTATTTT; CDR3: CASSIVGRTSSTDTQYF; V: TRBV19; size: -; J: TRBJ2-3; D: -
DNA: TGTGCCAGCTCACCGAGTCCCAGGGGGTCAGAGACCCAGTACTTC; CDR3: CASSPSPRGSETQYF; V: TRBV18; size: -; J: TRBJ2-5; D: TRBD1
DNA: TGTGCCAGCAGCTTGCCGGGACAGGGGAGGTCCACTGAAGCTTTCTTT; CDR3: CASSLPGQGRSTEAFF; V: TRBV5-6; size: -; J: TRBJ1-1; D: TRBD1
DNA: TGTGCCAGCAGACCCGGGACAGCTAACTATGGCTACACCTTC; CDR3: CASRPGTANYGYTF; V: TRBV6-4; size: -; J: TRBJ1-2; D: TRBD1
DNA: TGCGCCAGCAGCCAAGGGCCGGGACAGCATAATTCACCCCTCCACTTT; CDR3: CASSQGPGQHNSPLHF; V: TRBV4-3; size: -; J: TRBJ1-6; D: TRBD1
DNA: TGTGCCAGCAGCCACGGACAGGGGGCCGGAGAGACCCAGTACTTC; CDR3: CASSHGQGAGETQYF; V: TRBV3-1/TRBV3-2; size: -; J: TRBJ2-5; D: TRBD1
DNA: TGTGCCAGCAGCCAAGACAACTTGAACACTGAAGCTTTCTTT; CDR3: CASSQDNLNTEAFF; V: TRBV3-1/TRBV3-2; size: -; J: TRBJ1-1; D: -
DNA: TGTGCCATCAGGGGACAGGGAAGCAATCAGCCCCAGCATTTT; CDR3: CAIRGQGSNQPQHF; V: TRBV10-3; size: -; J: TRBJ1-5; D: TRBD1
DNA: TGTGCCAGCAGCTTAACAGCTCCGGGGGACTCTGGAAACACCATATATTTT; CDR3: CASSLTAPGDSGNTIYF; V: TRBV7-3; size: -; J: TRBJ1-3; D: -
DNA: TGTGCCAGCAGCCAAGAGCGGTTGGGAGTAGCGGGGGGGAGGGATACGCAGTATTTT; CDR3: CASSQERLGVAGGRDTQYF; V: TRBV4-2; size: -; J: TRBJ2-3; D: TRBD2
DNA: TGTGCCAGCAGCTTCCCGGGACAGGGGGCCTATGGCTACACCTTC; CDR3: CASSFPGQGAYGYTF; V: TRBV5-4; size: -; J: TRBJ1-2; D: TRBD1
DNA: TGCGCCAGCAGCCAAGATTATGCGGCTGGGGCCAACGTCCTGACTTTC; CDR3: CASSQDYAAGANVLTF; V: TRBV4-1; size: once; J: TRBJ2-6; D: -
DNA: TGCGCCAGCAGGCCTTTTGACCGGGACAGGGAGTTTGAGCCCCAGCATTTT; CDR3: CASRPFDRDREFEPQHF; V: TRBV23-1; size: -; J: TRBJ1-5; D: TRBD1
DNA: TGTGCCAGCAGTTCGACTAGCGGGGGGGCGGAGACCCAGTACTTC; CDR3: CASSSTSGGAETQYF; V: TRBV6-5; size: -; J: TRBJ2-5; D: TRBD2
DNA: TGTGCCAGCAGCTTGGCCGAGAACACTGAAGCTTTCTTT; CDR3: CASSLAENTEAFF; V: TRBV7-9; size: -; J: TRBJ1-1; D: -
DNA: TGTGCCAGCAGCCTCATACGGACGAGGACAGGGGAGGAAGACGAGCAGTACTTC; CDR3: CASSLIRTRTGEEDEQYF; V: TRBV27; size: -; J: TRBJ2-7; D: TRBD1
DNA: TGCGCCAGCAGCCAAGTTACAGGGGGAAGCACAGATACGCAGTATTTT; CDR3: CASSQVTGGSTDTQYF; V: TRBV4-3; size: -; J: TRBJ2-3; D: TRBD1
DNA: TGTGCCTGGAATCAACAGGGATCAGGCGGTTCACCCCTCCACTTT; CDR3: CAWNQQGSGGSPLHF; V: TRBV30; size: -; J: TRBJ1-6; D: -
DNA: TGTGCCAGCAGCGGCCCCCAGGGCGTCGCGGGAGGAGCTTTCTTT; CDR3: CASSGPQGVAGGAFF; V: TRBV5-6; size: -; J: TRBJ1-1; D: -
DNA: TGTGCCAGCAGGGTAGCGGGGGGGAGCACAGATACGCAGTATTTT; CDR3: CASRVAGGSTDTQYF; V: TRBV28; size: once; J: TRBJ2-3; D: TRBD2
DNA: TGTGCCAGCAGCCGCGGAAACTATGGCTACACCTTC; CDR3: CASSRGNYGYTF; V: TRBV11-2; size: -; J: TRBJ1-2; D: -
DNA: TGTGCCAGCAGGGGCCATAGCAATCAGCCCCAGCATTTT; CDR3: CASRGHSNQPQHF; V: TRBV12-3/TRBV12-4; size: -; J: TRBJ1-5; D: -
DNA: TGTGCCAGCAGCTTAGAACTCATGAACACTGAAGCTTTCTTT; CDR3: CASSLELMNTEAFF; V: TRBV7-2; size: -; J: TRBJ1-1; D: -
DNA: TGTGCCAGTTCGAGTCCGGGGCCCCTCCACTTT; CDR3: CASSSPGPLHF; V: TRBV14; size: few; J: TRBJ1-6; D: -
DNA: TGCGCCAGCAGCTTAAGCAGCGGGTTATACAATGAGCAGTTCTTC; CDR3: CASSLSSGLYNEQFF; V: TRBV5-1; size: -; J: TRBJ2-1; D: -
DNA: TGTGCCAGCAGTAGGGACTTCTACGAGCAGTACTTC; CDR3: CASSRDFYEQYF; V: TRBV6-5; size: -; J: TRBJ2-7; D: -
DNA: TGTGCCAGCAGCTTTCCTTCGTCACCCCTCCACTTT; CDR3: CASSFPSSPLHF; V: TRBV7-9; size: once; J: TRBJ1-6; D: -
DNA: TGTGCCAGCAGCCATCCCGCGGGACAGCTTTTT; CDR3: CASSHPAGQLF; V: TRBV3-1/TRBV3-2; size: once; J: TRBJ1-4; D: TRBD1
DNA: TGTGCCAGTAGTATAGGATCGCCCGGCCCGGGGACTGAAGCTTTCTTT; CDR3: CASSIGSPGPGTEAFF; V: TRBV19; size: -; J: TRBJ1-1; D: -
DNA: TGTGCCAGCAGCGAGACAGGGGGGAGCTCCTACGAGCAGTACTTC; CDR3: CASSETGGSSYEQYF; V: TRBV9; size: -; J: TRBJ2-7; D: TRBD1
DNA: TGTGCCAGTACCTCCGGGACAGGGGGTTACAATGAGCAGTTCTTC; CDR3: CASTSGTGGYNEQFF; V: TRBV19; size: -; J: TRBJ2-1; D: TRBD1
DNA: TGTGCCAGCTTGGAAGGGACAGGGGATCAGCCCCAGCATTTT; CDR3: CASLEGTGDQPQHF; V: TRBV28; size: few; J: TRBJ1-5; D: TRBD1
DNA: TGTGCCAGCAGCCAGGGACAGGGGAAGCACTATGGCTACACCTTC; CDR3: CASSQGQGKHYGYTF; V: TRBV6-2/TRBV6-3; size: -; J: TRBJ1-2; D: TRBD1
DNA: TGTGCCAGCAGCTTAGCTACCGGACTACAGAACTACAATGAGCAGTTCTTC; CDR3: CASSLATGLQNYNEQFF; V: TRBV7-8; size: once; J: TRBJ2-1; D: -
DNA: TGTGCCAGCAGCTTTAGCGGGGGGCCGAACACCGGGGAGCTGTTTTTT; CDR3: CASSFSGGPNTGELFF; V: TRBV7-3; size: -; J: TRBJ2-2; D: TRBD2
DNA: TGTGCCAGCATGGCGGACAGGGTCAATTCACCCCTCCACTTT; CDR3: CASMADRVNSPLHF; V: TRBV27; size: -; J: TRBJ1-6; D: TRBD1
DNA: TGTGCCAGCAGTGCCGGCGGACAGGTGCGGTCACCCCTCCACTTT; CDR3: CASSAGGQVRSPLHF; V: TRBV25-1; size: -; J: TRBJ1-6; D: TRBD1
DNA: TGTGCCAGCAGTTTAGCGGCCGGCCGCGGAGGCTACACCTTC; CDR3: CASSLAAGRGGYTF; V: TRBV27; size: -; J: TRBJ1-2; D: -
DNA: TGTGCCAGCAGTTCACAGAACACAGATACGCAGTATTTT; CDR3: CASSSQNTDTQYF; V: TRBV12-3/TRBV12-4; size: -; J: TRBJ2-3; D: -
DNA: TGTGCCAGCAGTGCGGGGGGGAGCTCCTACGAGCAGTACTTC; CDR3: CASSAGGSSYEQYF; V: TRBV28; size: once; J: TRBJ2-7; D: TRBD2
DNA: TGTGCCAGCAGCCAAGGGACAGGGGGGAGCAATCAGCCCCAGCATTTT; CDR3: CASSQGTGGSNQPQHF; V: TRBV3-1/TRBV3-2; size: -; J: TRBJ1-5; D: TRBD1
DNA: TGTGCCAGCAGCCCAACAGCAGCAACTAATGAAAAACTGTTTTTT; CDR3: CASSPTAATNEKLFF; V: TRBV5-5; size: -; J: TRBJ1-4; D: -
DNA: TGTGCCTGGAGTACTAAATTCCGGGAGGGATACGAGCAGTACTTC; CDR3: CAWSTKFREGYEQYF; V: TRBV30; size: -; J: TRBJ2-7; D: TRBD2
DNA: TGTGCCAGCAGTTTGGGACAGGGGAGGGGTGGCTACACCTTC; CDR3: CASSLGQGRGGYTF; V: TRBV11-2; size: few; J: TRBJ1-2; D: TRBD1
DNA: TGTGCCAGCATGACAGTAACTAATGAAAAACTGTTTTTT; CDR3: CASMTVTNEKLFF; V: TRBV2; size: once; J: TRBJ1-4; D: -
DNA: TGTGCCAGCTCACCAAAGGGACAGGGGGCTGAGGATACGCAGTATTTT; CDR3: CASSPKGQGAEDTQYF; V: TRBV18; size: -; J: TRBJ2-3; D: TRBD1